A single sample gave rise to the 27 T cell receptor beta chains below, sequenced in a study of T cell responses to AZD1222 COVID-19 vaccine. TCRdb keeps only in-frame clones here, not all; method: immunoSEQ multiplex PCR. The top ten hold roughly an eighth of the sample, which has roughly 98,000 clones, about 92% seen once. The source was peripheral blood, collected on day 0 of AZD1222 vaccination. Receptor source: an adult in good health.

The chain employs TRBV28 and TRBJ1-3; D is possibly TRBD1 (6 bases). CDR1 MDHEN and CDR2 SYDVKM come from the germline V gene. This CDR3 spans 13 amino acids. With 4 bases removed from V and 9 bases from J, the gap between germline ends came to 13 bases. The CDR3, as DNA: TGTGCCAGCAGTTCCCCACAGGGTGGCACCATATATTTT. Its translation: CASSSPQGGTIYF.

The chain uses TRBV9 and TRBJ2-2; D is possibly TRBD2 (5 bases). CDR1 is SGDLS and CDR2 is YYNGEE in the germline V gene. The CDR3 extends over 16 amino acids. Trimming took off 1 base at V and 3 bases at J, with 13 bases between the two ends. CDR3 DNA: TGTGCCAGCAGCGTACGGGCCGGGGAGCACACCGGGGAGCTGTTTTTT. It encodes CASSVRAGEHTGELFF.

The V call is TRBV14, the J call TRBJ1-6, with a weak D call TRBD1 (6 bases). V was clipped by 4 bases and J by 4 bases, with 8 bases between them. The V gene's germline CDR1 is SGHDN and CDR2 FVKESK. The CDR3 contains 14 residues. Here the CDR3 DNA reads TGTGCCAGCAGCCTCAGGGGATATAATTCACCCCTCCACTTT. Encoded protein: CASSLRGYNSPLHF.

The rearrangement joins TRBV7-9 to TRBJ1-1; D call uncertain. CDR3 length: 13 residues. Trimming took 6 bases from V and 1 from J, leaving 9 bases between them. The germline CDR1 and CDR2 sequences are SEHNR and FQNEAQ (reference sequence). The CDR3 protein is CASSYRPNTEAFF. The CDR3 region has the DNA TGTGCCAGCAGTTACAGACCGAACACTGAAGCTTTCTTT.

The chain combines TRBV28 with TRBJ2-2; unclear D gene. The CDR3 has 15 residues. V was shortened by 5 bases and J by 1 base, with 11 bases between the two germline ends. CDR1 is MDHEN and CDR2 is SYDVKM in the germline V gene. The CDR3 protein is CASSTTSVNTGELFF. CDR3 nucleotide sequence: TGTGCCAGCAGTACTACCTCAGTGAACACCGGGGAGCTGTTTTTT. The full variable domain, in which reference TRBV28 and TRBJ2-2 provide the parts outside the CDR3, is DVKVTQSSRYLVKRTGEKVFLECVQDMDHENMFWYRQDPGLGLRLIYFSYDVKMKEKGDIPEGYSVSREKKERFSLILESASTNQTSMYLCASSTTSVNTGELFFGEGSRLTVL.

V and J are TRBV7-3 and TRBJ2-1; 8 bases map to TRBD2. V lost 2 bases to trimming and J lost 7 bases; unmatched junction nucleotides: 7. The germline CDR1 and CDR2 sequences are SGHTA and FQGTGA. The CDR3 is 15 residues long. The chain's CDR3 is CASSLGVTSGNEQFF. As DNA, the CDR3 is TGTGCCAGCAGCTTAGGAGTTACTAGCGGAAATGAGCAGTTCTTC. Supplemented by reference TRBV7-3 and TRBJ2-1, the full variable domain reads GAGVSQTPSNKVTEKGKYVELRCDPISGHTALYWYRQSLGQGPEFLIYFQGTGAADDSGLPNDRFFAVRPEGSVSTLKIQRTERGDSAVYLCASSLGVTSGNEQFFGPGTRLTVL.

The CDR3, as DNA: TGTGCCTGGAGTTATCGGACAGGGGGTTCACCCCTCCACTTT. Translated: CAWSYRTGGSPLHF. The gene calls are TRBV30 and TRBJ1-6, with 10 bases aligning to TRBD1. This CDR3 is built from 14 residues. The germline CDR1 and CDR2 sequences are GTSNPN and SVGIG (reference sequence). V lost 2 bases and J lost 9; bases outside the gene matches: 4.

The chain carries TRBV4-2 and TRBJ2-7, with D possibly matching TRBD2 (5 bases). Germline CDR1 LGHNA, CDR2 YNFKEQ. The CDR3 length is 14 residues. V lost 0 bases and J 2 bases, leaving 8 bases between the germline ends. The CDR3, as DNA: TGTGCCAGCAGCCAAGATCGGGAAACCTACGAGCAGTACTTC. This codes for CASSQDRETYEQYF.

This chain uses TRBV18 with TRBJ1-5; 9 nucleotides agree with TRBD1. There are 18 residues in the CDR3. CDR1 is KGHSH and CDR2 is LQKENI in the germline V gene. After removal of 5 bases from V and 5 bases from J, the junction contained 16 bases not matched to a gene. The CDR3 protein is CASSGRLTGGDWDQPQHF. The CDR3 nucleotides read TGTGCCAGCTCAGGACGACTTACAGGGGGCGATTGGGATCAGCCCCAGCATTTT.

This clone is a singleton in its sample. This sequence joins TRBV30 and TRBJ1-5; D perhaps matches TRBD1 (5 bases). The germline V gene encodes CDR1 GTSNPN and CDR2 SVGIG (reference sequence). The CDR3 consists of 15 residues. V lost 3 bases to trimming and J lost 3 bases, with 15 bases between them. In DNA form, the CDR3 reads TGTGCCTGGAGCCACTCATCGGACACCAATCAGCCCCAGCATTTT. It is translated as CAWSHSSDTNQPQHF.

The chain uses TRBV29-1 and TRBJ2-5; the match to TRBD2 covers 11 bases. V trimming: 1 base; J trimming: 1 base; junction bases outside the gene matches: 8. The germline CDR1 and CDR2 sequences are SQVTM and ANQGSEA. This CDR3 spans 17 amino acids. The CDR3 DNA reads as TGCAGCGTTGAAGCGTTAGCGGGGGGGATTATCCAAGAGACCCAGTACTTC. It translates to CSVEALAGGIIQETQYF.

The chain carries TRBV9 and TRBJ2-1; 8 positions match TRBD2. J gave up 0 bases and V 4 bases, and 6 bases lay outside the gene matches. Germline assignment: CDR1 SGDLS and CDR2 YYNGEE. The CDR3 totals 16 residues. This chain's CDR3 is CASSTQLAVSYNEQFF. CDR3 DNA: TGTGCCAGCAGCACACAACTAGCGGTCTCCTACAATGAGCAGTTCTTC.

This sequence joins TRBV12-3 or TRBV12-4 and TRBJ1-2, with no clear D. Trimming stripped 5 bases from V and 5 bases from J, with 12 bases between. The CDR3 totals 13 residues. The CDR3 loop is CASSDPRWYGYTF. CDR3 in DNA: TGTGCCAGCAGTGACCCCCGGTGGTATGGCTACACCTTC.

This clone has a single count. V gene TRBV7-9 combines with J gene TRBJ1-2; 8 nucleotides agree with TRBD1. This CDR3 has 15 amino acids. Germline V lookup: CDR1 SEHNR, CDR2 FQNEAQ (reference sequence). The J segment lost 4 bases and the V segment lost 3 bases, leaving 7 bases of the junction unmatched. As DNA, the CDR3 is TGTGCCAGCAGCTTGGGGGACAGGTCGCCCTATGGCTACACCTTC. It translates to CASSLGDRSPYGYTF.

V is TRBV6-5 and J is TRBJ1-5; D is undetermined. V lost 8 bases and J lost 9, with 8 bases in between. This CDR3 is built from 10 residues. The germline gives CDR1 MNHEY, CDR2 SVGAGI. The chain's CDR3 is CASGQMPQHF. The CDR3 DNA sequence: TGTGCCAGCGGTCAGATGCCCCAGCATTTT.

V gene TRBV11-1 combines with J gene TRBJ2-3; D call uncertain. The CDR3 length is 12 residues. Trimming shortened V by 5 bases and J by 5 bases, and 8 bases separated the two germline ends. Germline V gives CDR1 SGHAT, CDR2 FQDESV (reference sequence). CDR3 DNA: TGTGCCAGCAGCCTGACCCTAGATACGCAGTATTTT. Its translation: CASSLTLDTQYF.

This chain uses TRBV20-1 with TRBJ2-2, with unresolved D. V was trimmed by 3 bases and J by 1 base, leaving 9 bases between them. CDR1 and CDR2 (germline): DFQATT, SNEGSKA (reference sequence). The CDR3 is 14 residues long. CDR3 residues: CSASVRRNTGELFF. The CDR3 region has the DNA TGCAGTGCTAGTGTTCGACGGAACACCGGGGAGCTGTTTTTT.

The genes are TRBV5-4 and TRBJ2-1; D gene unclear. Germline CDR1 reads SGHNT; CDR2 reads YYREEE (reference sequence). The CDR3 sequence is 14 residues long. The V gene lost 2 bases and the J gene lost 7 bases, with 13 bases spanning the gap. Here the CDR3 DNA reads TGTGCCAGCAGCTTTGTGGGCTCACAGAATGAGCAGTTCTTC. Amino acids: CASSFVGSQNEQFF.

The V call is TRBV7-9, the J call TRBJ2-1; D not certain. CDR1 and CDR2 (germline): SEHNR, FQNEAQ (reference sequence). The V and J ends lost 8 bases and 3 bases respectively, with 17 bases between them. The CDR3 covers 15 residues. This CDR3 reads CASASKYLGYNEQFF. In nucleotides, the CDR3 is TGTGCCAGCGCTTCGAAGTACCTAGGCTACAATGAGCAGTTCTTC. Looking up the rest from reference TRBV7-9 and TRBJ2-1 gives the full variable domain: DTGVSQNPRHKITKRGQNVTFRCDPISEHNRLYWYRQTLGQGPEFLTYFQNEAQLEKSRLLSDRFSAERPKGSFSTLEIQRTEQGDSAMYLCASASKYLGYNEQFFGPGTRLTVL.

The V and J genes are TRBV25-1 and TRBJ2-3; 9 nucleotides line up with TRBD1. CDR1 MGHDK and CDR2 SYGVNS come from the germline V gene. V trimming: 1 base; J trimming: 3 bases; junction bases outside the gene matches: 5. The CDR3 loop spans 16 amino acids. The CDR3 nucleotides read TGTGCCAGCAGTGAATGGCGAGGGACAGGGACAGATACGCAGTATTTT. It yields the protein CASSEWRGTGTDTQYF.

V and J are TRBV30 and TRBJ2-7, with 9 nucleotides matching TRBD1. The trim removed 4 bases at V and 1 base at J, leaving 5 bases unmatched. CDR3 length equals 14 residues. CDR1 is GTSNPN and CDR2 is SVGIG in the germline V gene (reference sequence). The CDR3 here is CAWNTGGASYEQYF. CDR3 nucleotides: TGTGCCTGGAACACAGGGGGCGCGTCCTACGAGCAGTACTTC.

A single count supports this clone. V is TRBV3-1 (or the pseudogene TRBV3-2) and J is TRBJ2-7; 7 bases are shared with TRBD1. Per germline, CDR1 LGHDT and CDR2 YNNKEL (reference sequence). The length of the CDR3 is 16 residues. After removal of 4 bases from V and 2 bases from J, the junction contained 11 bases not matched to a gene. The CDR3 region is CASSPPLGQGAYEQYF. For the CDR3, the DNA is TGTGCCAGCAGCCCTCCTTTGGGGCAGGGGGCCTACGAGCAGTACTTC.

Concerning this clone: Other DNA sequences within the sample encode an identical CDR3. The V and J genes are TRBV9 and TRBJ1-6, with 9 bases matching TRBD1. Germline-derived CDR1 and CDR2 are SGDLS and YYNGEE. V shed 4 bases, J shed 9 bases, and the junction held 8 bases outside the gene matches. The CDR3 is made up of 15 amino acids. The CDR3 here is CASSPRTGESSPLHF. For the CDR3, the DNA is TGTGCCAGCAGCCCGCGGACAGGGGAGAGTTCACCCCTCCACTTT.

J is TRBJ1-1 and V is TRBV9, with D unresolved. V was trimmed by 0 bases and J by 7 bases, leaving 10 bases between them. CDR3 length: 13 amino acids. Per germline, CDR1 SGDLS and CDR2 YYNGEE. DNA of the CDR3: TGTGCCAGCAGCGTAGGCCCAGCCTATGAAGCTTTCTTT. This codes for CASSVGPAYEAFF.

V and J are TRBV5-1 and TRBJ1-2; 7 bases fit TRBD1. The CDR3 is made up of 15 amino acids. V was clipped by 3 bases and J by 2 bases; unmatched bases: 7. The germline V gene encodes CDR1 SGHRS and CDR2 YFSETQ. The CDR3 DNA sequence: TGCGCCAGCAGCTCGGACCCACAGGGGAACTATGGCTACACCTTC. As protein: CASSSDPQGNYGYTF.

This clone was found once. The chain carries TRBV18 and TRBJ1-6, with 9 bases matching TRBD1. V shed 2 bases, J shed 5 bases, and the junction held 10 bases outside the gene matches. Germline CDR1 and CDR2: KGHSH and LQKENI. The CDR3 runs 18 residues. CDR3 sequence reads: CASSPSRSGTGNNSPLHF. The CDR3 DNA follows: TGTGCCAGCTCACCAAGTCGAAGCGGGACAGGGAATAATTCACCCCTCCACTTT.

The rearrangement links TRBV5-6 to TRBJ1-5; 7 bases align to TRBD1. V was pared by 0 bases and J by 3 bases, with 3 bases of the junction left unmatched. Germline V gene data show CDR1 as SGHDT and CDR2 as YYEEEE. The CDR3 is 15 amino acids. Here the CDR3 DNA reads TGTGCCAGCAGCTTGGGACAGGGCCCCAATCAGCCCCAGCATTTT. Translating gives CASSLGQGPNQPQHF.